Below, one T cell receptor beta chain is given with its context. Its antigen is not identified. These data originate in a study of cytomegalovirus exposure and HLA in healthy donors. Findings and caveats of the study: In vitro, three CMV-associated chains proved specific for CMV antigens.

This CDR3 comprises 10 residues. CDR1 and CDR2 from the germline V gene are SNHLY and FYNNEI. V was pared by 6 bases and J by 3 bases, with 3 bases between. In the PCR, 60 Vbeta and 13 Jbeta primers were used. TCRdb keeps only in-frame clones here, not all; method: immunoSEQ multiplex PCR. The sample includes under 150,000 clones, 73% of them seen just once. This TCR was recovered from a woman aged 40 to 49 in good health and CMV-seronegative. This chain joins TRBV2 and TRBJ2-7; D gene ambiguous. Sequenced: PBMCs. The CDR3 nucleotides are TGTGCCAGCAGGAGCTACGAGCAGTACTTC. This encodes CASRSYEQYF.